A selection of T cell receptor beta chains follows, all from one sample in a study of shared clonotypes between healthy human individuals. Using immunoSEQ multiplex PCR, the repertoire was profiled, and TCRdb retains in-frame clones only, with some absent. The data hold some 2,000,000 clones, with approximately 96% observed a single time. Sequences were obtained from naive CD4+ T cells sorted from blood. Receptors were obtained from a man aged 18 to 29 in good health. Both conserved end residues are part of each CDR3. A D gene is named only where the DNA matches it firmly. The listing skips clone size in some rows; elsewhere it reads once, few, many or a size class.

size	D	V	J	DNA	CDR3
.	.	TRBV5-1	TRBJ2-7	TGCGCCAGCAGCTTGGCGGTGTATACGGGCGAGCAGTACTTC	CASSLAVYTGEQYF
.	TRBD1	TRBV2	TRBJ1-2	TGTGCCAGCAGCGTACAGGGGGCCCTCAATGGCTACACCTTC	CASSVQGALNGYTF
.	.	TRBV28	TRBJ1-1	TGTGCCAGCAGCGAGGGACTGGGTGAGGCTTTCTTT	CASSEGLGEAFF
.	.	TRBV7-9	TRBJ2-5	TGTGCCAGCAGCTTAAAAGGGGAGACCCAGTACTTC	CASSLKGETQYF
.	.	TRBV9	TRBJ2-2	TGTGCCAGCAGCGCACATAACACCGGGGAGCTGTTTTTT	CASSAHNTGELFF
.	TRBD2	TRBV11-2	TRBJ2-7	TGTGCCAGCAGCTTAAGGGTAGCGGGGGGCTACGAGCAGTACTTC	CASSLRVAGGYEQYF
once	TRBD2	TRBV11-2	TRBJ2-7	TGTGCCAGCAGCGCTCGCACTAGCGGGAAAACTAGCGAGCAGTACTTC	CASSARTSGKTSEQYF
few	.	TRBV30	TRBJ2-2	TGTGCCTGTCCAATGTGGGGGACGACCGGGGAGCTGTTTTTT	CACPMWGTTGELFF
once	.	TRBV2	TRBJ2-2	TGTGCCAGCAGACCCAAAGTGGTAGCTGGCACCGGGGAGCTGTTTTTT	CASRPKVVAGTGELFF
.	.	TRBV6-5	TRBJ1-2	TGTGCCAGCAGTACCGAGGGACGGAGGAACTATGGCTACACCTTC	CASSTEGRRNYGYTF
once	.	TRBV7-8	TRBJ2-3	TGTGCCAGCAGCTTAGCGCTCCTAGCTAGCAGATACACAGATACGCAGTATTTT	CASSLALLASRYTDTQYF
.	.	TRBV4-1	TRBJ2-5	TGCGCCAGCAGCCAAGACGGGGCCATGCGGAAGGAGACCCAGTACTTC	CASSQDGAMRKETQYF
.	.	TRBV6-1	TRBJ1-1	TGTGCCAGCAGCCTGGGACACACGAACACTGAAGCTTTCTTT	CASSLGHTNTEAFF
.	TRBD1	TRBV5-4	TRBJ1-2	TGTGCCAGCACTTGGGGCATACAGGGGGCAAGCTATGGCTACACCTTC	CASTWGIQGASYGYTF
few	.	TRBV5-1	TRBJ2-7	TGCGCCAGCAGCTCGACCTACGAGCAGTACTTC	CASSSTYEQYF
.	TRBD1	TRBV5-8	TRBJ1-6	TGTGCCAGCAGCTGGACGGGACAGACGAGCTCCTATAATTCACCCCTCCACTTT	CASSWTGQTSSYNSPLHF
.	.	TRBV7-6	TRBJ2-2	TGTGCCAGCAGCTTAGCGCAGCGGACTCCCATTAGCGGGGAGCTGTTTTTT	CASSLAQRTPISGELFF
.	TRBD2	TRBV28	TRBJ2-7	TGTGCCAGCAGTATACTAGCGGGGGGCCACTACGAGCAGTACTTC	CASSILAGGHYEQYF
.	.	TRBV27	TRBJ2-2	TGTGCCAGCCAGGGACGGGCCCGCACCGGGGAGCTGTTTTTT	CASQGRARTGELFF
.	TRBD2	TRBV2	TRBJ2-5	TGTGCCTTCAGCGGGGGGGCCGCAGAGACCCAGTACTTC	CAFSGGAAETQYF
.	.	TRBV5-1	TRBJ2-7	TGCGCCAGCAGCTTGGTCGCGGGGACCGGGGACGAGCAGTACTTC	CASSLVAGTGDEQYF
once	.	TRBV10-3	TRBJ2-1	TGTGCCATCGGCAATAGCGCCTACAATGAGCAGTTCTTC	CAIGNSAYNEQFF
.	.	TRBV4-3	TRBJ1-2	TGCGCCAGCAGCCAAGTGAGCAGGGGCCTCTATGGCTACACCTTC	CASSQVSRGLYGYTF
.	.	TRBV27	TRBJ1-5	TGTGCCAGCAGTTCCTCAGGGGCGGGTCAGCCCCAGCATTTT	CASSSSGAGQPQHF